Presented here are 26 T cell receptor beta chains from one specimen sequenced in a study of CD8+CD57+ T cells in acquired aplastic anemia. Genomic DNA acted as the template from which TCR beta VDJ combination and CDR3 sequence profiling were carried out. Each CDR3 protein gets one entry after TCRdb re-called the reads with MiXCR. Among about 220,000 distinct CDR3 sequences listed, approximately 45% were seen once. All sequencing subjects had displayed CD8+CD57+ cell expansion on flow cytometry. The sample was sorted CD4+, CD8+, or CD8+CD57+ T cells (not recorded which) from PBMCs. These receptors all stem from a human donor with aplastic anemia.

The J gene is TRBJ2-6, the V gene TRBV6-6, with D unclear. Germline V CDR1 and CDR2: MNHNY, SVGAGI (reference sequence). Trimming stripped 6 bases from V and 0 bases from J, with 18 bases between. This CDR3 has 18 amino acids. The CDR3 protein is CASSRSRTPFSGANVLTF. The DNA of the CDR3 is TGTGCCAGCAGCCGATCCAGGACCCCGTTCTCTGGGGCCAACGTCCTGACTTTC.

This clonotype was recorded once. CDR3 coding DNA: TGTGCCAGCAACCCAGGACAGGGACGGCAGTTCTTC. It codes for CASNPGQGRQFF. The V gene is TRBV7-2, the J gene TRBJ2-1; 8 bases fit TRBD1. The CDR3 runs 12 residues. Germline CDR1 is SGHTA and CDR2 is FQGNSA. V trimming: 7 bases; J trimming: 12 bases; junction bases outside the gene matches: 8.

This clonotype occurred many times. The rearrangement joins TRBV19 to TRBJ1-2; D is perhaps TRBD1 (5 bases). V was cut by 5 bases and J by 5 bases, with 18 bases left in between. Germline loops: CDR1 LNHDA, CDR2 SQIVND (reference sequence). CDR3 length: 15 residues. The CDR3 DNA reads TGTGCCAGTAGTCCCCTGCCGACAGTAGGGTATGGCTACACCTTC. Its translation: CASSPLPTVGYGYTF.

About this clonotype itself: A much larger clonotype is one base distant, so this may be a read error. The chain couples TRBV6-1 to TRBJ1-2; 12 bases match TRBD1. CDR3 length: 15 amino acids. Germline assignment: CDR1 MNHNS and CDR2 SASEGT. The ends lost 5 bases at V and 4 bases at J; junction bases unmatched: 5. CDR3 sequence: CASSYGTGGTYGYTF. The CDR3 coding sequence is TGTGCCAGCAGTTACGGGACAGGGGGCACCTATGGCTACACCTTC.

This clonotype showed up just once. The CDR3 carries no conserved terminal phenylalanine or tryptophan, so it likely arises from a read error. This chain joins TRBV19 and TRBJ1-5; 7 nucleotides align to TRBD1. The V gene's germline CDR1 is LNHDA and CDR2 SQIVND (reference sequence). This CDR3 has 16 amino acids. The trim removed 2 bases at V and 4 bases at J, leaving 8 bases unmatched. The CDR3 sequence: CASSISGDSRNQPQHS. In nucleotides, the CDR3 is TGTGCCAGTAGTATATCCGGGGACAGTAGAAATCAGCCCCAGCATTCT.

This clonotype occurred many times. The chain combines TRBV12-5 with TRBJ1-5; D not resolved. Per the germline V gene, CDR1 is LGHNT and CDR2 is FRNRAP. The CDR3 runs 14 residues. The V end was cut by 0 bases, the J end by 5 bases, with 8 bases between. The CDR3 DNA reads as TGTGCTAGTGGTTTGGTTTCAGGTTATCAGCCCCAGCATTTT. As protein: CASGLVSGYQPQHF.

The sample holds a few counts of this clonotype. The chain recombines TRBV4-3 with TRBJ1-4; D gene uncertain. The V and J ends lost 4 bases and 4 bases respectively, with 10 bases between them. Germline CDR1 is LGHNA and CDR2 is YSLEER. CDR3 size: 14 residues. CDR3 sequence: CASSPGVGNEKLFF. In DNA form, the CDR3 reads TGCGCCAGCAGCCCTGGAGTTGGTAATGAAAAACTGTTTTTT.

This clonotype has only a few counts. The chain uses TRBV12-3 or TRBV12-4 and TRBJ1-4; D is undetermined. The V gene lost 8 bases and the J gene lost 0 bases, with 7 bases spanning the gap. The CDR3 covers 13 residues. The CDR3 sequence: CASAYATNEKLFF. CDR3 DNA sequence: TGTGCCAGCGCATATGCAACTAATGAAAAACTGTTTTTT.

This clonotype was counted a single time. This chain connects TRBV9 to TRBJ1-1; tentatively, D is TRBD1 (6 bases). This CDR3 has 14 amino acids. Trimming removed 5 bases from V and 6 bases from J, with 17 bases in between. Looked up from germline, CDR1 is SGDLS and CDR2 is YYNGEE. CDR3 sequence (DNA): TGTGCCAGCAGTTTACAGGGCTACTACCCTGAAGCTTTCTTT. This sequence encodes CASSLQGYYPEAFF.

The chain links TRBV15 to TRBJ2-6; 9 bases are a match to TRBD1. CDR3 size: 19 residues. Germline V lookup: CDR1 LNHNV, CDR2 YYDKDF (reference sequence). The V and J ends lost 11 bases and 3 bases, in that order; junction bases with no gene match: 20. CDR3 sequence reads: CAVASKPGQGGFGANVLTF. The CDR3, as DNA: TGTGCCGTAGCCAGCAAACCGGGACAGGGTGGTTTTGGGGCCAACGTCCTGACTTTC.

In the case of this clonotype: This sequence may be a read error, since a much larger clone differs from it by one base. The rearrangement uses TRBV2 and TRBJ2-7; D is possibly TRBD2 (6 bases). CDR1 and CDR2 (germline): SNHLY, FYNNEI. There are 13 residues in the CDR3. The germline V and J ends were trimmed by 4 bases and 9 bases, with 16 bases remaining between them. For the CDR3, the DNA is TGTGCCAGCAGTGCTATGGGGGGAAGGAGGCAGTACTTC. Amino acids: CASSAMGGRRQYF.

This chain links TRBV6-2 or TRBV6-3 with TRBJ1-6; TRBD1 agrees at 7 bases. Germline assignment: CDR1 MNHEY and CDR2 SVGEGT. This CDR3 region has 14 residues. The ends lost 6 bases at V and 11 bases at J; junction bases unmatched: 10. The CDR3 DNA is TGTGCCAGCAGCCCTACAGGGGAATTTGCACCCCTCCACTTT. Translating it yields CASSPTGEFAPLHF.

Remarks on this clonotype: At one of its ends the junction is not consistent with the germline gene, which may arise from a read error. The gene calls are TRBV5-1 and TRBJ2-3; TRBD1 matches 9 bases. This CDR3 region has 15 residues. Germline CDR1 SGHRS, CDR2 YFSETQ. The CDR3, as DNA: TGTGCCAGCAGCTCCGGGACAGGGTACGCAGATACGCAGTATTTT. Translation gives CASSSGTGYADTQYF.

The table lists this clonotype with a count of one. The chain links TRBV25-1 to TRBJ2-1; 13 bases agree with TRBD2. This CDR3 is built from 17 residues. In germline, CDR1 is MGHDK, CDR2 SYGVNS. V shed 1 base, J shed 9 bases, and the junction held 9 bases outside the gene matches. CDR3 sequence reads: CASSESRLAGGPTEQFF. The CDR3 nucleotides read TGTGCCAGCAGTGAATCCAGACTAGCGGGGGGCCCCACTGAGCAGTTCTTC.

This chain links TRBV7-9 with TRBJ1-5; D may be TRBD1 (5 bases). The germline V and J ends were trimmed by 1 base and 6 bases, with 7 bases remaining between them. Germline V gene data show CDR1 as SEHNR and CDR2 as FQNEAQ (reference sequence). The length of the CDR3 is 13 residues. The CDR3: CASSLVQGQPQHF. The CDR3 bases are TGTGCCAGCAGCTTAGTCCAGGGTCAGCCCCAGCATTTT.

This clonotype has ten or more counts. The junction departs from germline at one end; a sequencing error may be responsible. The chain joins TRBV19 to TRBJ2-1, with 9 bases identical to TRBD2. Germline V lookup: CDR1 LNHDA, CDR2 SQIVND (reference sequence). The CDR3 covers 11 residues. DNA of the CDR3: TGTTCCAGCGGGGGGTACAATGAGCAGTTCTTC. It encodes CSSGGYNEQFF.

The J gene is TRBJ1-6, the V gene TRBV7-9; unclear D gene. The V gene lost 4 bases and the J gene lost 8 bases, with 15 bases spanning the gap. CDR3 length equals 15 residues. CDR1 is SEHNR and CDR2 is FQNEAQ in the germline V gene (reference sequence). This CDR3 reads CASSSTKHQYSPLHF. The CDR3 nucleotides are TGTGCCAGCAGCTCCACCAAGCATCAATATTCACCCCTCCACTTT.

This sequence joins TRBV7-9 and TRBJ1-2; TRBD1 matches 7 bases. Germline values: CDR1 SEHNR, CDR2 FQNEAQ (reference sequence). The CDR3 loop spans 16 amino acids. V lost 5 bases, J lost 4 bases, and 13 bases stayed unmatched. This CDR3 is CASSKRVQGGAYGYTF. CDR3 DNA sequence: TGTGCCAGCAGCAAAAGGGTGCAAGGGGGCGCCTATGGCTACACCTTC.

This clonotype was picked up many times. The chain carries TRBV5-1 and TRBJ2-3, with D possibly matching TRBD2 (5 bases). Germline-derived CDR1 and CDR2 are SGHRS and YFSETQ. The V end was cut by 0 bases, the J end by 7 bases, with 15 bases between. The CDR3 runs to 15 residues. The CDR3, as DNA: TGCGCCAGCAGCTTGGAATGGGTGGAGGAAAATACGCAGTATTTT. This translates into CASSLEWVEENTQYF.

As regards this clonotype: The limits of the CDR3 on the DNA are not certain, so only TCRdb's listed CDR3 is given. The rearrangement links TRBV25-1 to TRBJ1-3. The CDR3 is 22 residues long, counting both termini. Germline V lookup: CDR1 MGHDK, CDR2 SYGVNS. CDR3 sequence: CASSIYLCSVEDLAASGNTIYF.

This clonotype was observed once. The CDR3 DNA reads TGTGCCAGTAGTATGAAAGGGGGCTCCTACGAGCAGTACTTC. It is translated as CASSMKGGSYEQYF. The chain carries TRBV19 and TRBJ2-7; weak D call: TRBD1 (6 bases). Germline assignment: CDR1 LNHDA and CDR2 SQIVND (reference sequence). The ends were cut back, 3 bases at V and 0 bases at J, with 9 bases in the middle. This CDR3 contains 14 residues.

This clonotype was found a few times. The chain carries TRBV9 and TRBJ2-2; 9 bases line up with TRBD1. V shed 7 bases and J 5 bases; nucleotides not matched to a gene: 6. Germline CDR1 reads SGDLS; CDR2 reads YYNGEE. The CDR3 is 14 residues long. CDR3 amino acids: CASSGTGRTGELFF. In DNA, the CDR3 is TGTGCCAGCTCCGGGACAGGGAGAACCGGGGAGCTGTTTTTT.

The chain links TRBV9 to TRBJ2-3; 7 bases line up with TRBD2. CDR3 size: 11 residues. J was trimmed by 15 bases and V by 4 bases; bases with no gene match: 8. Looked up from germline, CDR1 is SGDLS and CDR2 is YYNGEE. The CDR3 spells CASSLSGTIYF. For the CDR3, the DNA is TGTGCCAGCAGCCTCAGCGGGACGATCTATTTT.

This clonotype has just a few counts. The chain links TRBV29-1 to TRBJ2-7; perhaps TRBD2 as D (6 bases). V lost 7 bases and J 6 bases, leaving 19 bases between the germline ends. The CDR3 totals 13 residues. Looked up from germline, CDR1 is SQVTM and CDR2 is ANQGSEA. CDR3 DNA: TGCAGCGCCGCTAGCGTCAGCATGGGCGAGCAGTACTTC. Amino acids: CSAASVSMGEQYF.

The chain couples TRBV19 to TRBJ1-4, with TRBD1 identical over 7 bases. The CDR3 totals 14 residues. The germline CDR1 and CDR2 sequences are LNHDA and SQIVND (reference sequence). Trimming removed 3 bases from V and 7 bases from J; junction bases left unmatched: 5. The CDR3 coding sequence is TGTGCCAGTAGTATCGGACAGGCGGGTGAAAAACTGTTTTTT. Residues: CASSIGQAGEKLFF.

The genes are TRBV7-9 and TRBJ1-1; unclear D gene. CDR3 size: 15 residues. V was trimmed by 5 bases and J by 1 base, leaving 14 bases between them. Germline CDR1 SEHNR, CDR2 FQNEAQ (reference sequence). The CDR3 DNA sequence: TGTGCCAGCAGCCCGTTGGCATGGGGGAACACTGAAGCTTTCTTT. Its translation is CASSPLAWGNTEAFF.